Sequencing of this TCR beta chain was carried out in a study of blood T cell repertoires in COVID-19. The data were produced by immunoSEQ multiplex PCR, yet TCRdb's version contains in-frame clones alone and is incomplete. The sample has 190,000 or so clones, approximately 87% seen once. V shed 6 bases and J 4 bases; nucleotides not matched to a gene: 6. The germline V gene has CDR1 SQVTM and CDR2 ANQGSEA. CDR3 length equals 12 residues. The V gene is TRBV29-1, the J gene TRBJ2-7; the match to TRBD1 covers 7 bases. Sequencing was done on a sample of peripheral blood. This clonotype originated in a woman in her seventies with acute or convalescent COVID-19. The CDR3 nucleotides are TGCAGCGTCGGGCAGGGGGTTTACGAGCAGTACTTC. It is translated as CSVGQGVYEQYF.